Listed below are T cell receptor beta chains from one sample, sequenced in a study of PD-L1 blockade in urothelial cancer. The table came from immunoSEQ multiplex PCR; TCRdb's copy has only in-frame clones and leaves some out. This sample yields about 63,000 clones, of which about four fifths are seen a single time; under 7.5% belongs to the top ten. The sequences come from PBMCs, collected around atezolizumab (anti-PD-L1) treatment. The receptor set was obtained from a man between 65 and 85 years old with urothelial cancer. The CDR3 runs from the conserved cysteine through the conserved F or W. Each record gives: J gene, D gene, clone size, V gene, CDR3 DNA, CDR3 protein. A D gene is named only where the DNA matches it firmly. Clone sizes are given selectively: once, few, many, or a class where the clone is expanded.

J gene: TRBJ1-2
D gene: NA
clone size: once
V gene: TRBV28
CDR3 DNA: TGTGCCAGCAGTTTATCCGTAGGGGACTATGGCTACACCTTC
CDR3 protein: CASSLSVGDYGYTF

J gene: TRBJ2-7
D gene: NA
clone size: NA
V gene: TRBV7-8
CDR3 DNA: TGTGCCAGCAGCTTGGTCAGGGGACCTACCTACGAGCAGTACTTC
CDR3 protein: CASSLVRGPTYEQYF

J gene: TRBJ2-1
D gene: TRBD1
clone size: NA
V gene: TRBV5-1
CDR3 DNA: TGCGCCAGCAGCTTGGTCGGTGGGACAGGCTACAATGAGCAGTTCTTC
CDR3 protein: CASSLVGGTGYNEQFF

J gene: TRBJ2-3
D gene: NA
clone size: NA
V gene: TRBV13
CDR3 DNA: TGTGCCAGCAGCAGGGGGGGTGAGGGCACAGATACGCAGTATTTT
CDR3 protein: CASSRGGEGTDTQYF

J gene: TRBJ2-2
D gene: TRBD2
clone size: once
V gene: TRBV4-3
CDR3 DNA: TGCGCCAGCAGCCAAGAAAAGCGGGAGACCGGGGAGCTGTTTTTT
CDR3 protein: CASSQEKRETGELFF

J gene: TRBJ1-2
D gene: TRBD1
clone size: NA
V gene: TRBV6-5
CDR3 DNA: TGTGCCAGCAGTTACGACAGGGCTCCCTATGGCTACACCTTC
CDR3 protein: CASSYDRAPYGYTF

J gene: TRBJ1-1
D gene: NA
clone size: NA
V gene: TRBV18
CDR3 DNA: TGTGCCAGCTCGGGGGGGGGCAACACTGAAGCTTTCTTT
CDR3 protein: CASSGGGNTEAFF

J gene: TRBJ1-3
D gene: TRBD1
clone size: few
V gene: TRBV2
CDR3 DNA: TGTGCCAGCAGTGAACAGGGGGCGAGACGGAATGGAAACACCATATATTTT
CDR3 protein: CASSEQGARRNGNTIYF

J gene: TRBJ2-7
D gene: NA
clone size: NA
V gene: TRBV6-5
CDR3 DNA: TGTGCCAGCAGTTACCAGACAGTATACTACGTCGAGCAGTACTTC
CDR3 protein: CASSYQTVYYVEQYF

J gene: TRBJ1-1
D gene: NA
clone size: NA
V gene: TRBV7-2
CDR3 DNA: TGTGCCAGCAGCCCCCAGGCAGGAATTAACACTGAAGCTTTCTTT
CDR3 protein: CASSPQAGINTEAFF

J gene: TRBJ1-2
D gene: NA
clone size: NA
V gene: TRBV19
CDR3 DNA: TGTGCCAGTAGTGCTCGACGGGGAACGTATGGCTACACCTTC
CDR3 protein: CASSARRGTYGYTF

J gene: TRBJ1-2
D gene: TRBD1
clone size: NA
V gene: TRBV7-9
CDR3 DNA: TGTGCCAGCAGCTTAGGGGCAGGGGGTCATGGCTACACCTTC
CDR3 protein: CASSLGAGGHGYTF

J gene: TRBJ2-3
D gene: TRBD2
clone size: NA
V gene: TRBV18
CDR3 DNA: TGTGCCAGCTCCCCAAAGGCCCTTAGCGGGGGCGTCACAGATACGCAGTATTTT
CDR3 protein: CASSPKALSGGVTDTQYF

J gene: TRBJ1-6
D gene: TRBD1
clone size: NA
V gene: TRBV5-6
CDR3 DNA: TGTGCCAGCAGCATCCGGACAGGGAATAATTCACCCCTCCACTTT
CDR3 protein: CASSIRTGNNSPLHF

J gene: TRBJ1-2
D gene: NA
clone size: NA
V gene: TRBV15
CDR3 DNA: TGTGCCACCAGCAGAGATATTCGGGACTATGGCTACACCTTC
CDR3 protein: CATSRDIRDYGYTF

J gene: TRBJ1-5
D gene: NA
clone size: NA
V gene: TRBV18
CDR3 DNA: TGTGCCAGCTCTCAATCTCAGAATCAGCCCCAGCATTTT
CDR3 protein: CASSQSQNQPQHF

J gene: TRBJ2-2
D gene: TRBD2
clone size: NA
V gene: TRBV6-1
CDR3 DNA: TGTGCCAGCAGTGAAGCGCTGAGCGGGGTCGGCACCGGGGAGCTGTTTTTT
CDR3 protein: CASSEALSGVGTGELFF

J gene: TRBJ2-2
D gene: TRBD2
clone size: NA
V gene: TRBV11-2
CDR3 DNA: TGTGCCAGCAGCTTAGAAGCGGGGGCCACCGGGGAGCTGTTTTTT
CDR3 protein: CASSLEAGATGELFF

J gene: TRBJ1-2
D gene: TRBD1
clone size: NA
V gene: TRBV4-2
CDR3 DNA: TGTGCCAGCAGCCCTACAGACCGCGGACAGGGCGGGGGCTATGGCTACACCTTC
CDR3 protein: CASSPTDRGQGGGYGYTF

J gene: TRBJ2-3
D gene: TRBD1
clone size: NA
V gene: TRBV30
CDR3 DNA: TGTGCCTGGAGTTCTGGGACAGGGGATCATACGCAGTATTTT
CDR3 protein: CAWSSGTGDHTQYF

J gene: TRBJ2-7
D gene: TRBD1
clone size: NA
V gene: TRBV6-6
CDR3 DNA: TGTGCCACTAGGGACAGCTCCTACGAGCAGTACTTC
CDR3 protein: CATRDSSYEQYF

J gene: TRBJ2-7
D gene: TRBD1
clone size: NA
V gene: TRBV2
CDR3 DNA: TGTGCCAGCAGTATCGGACAGGGAAACTACGAGCAGTACTTC
CDR3 protein: CASSIGQGNYEQYF

J gene: TRBJ1-1
D gene: NA
clone size: NA
V gene: TRBV5-6
CDR3 DNA: TGTGCCAGCAGCCGGGACTTTGGGGCTGAAGCTTTCTTT
CDR3 protein: CASSRDFGAEAFF

J gene: TRBJ2-5
D gene: NA
clone size: few
V gene: TRBV7-8
CDR3 DNA: TGTGCCAGCAGCCAACCCGGGGCCGGGGGAGAGACCCAGTACTTC
CDR3 protein: CASSQPGAGGETQYF

J gene: TRBJ1-2
D gene: NA
clone size: once
V gene: TRBV6-1
CDR3 DNA: TGTGCCAGCAGTGACACAGCATCTAACTATGGCTACACCTTC
CDR3 protein: CASSDTASNYGYTF

J gene: TRBJ1-1
D gene: NA
clone size: NA
V gene: TRBV5-1
CDR3 DNA: TGCGCCAGCAGCTTGGCCGACAGGCCGAACACTGAAGCTTTCTTT
CDR3 protein: CASSLADRPNTEAFF

J gene: TRBJ1-1
D gene: TRBD1
clone size: NA
V gene: TRBV5-1
CDR3 DNA: TGCGCCAGCAGCTTGGCTACAGGGGGGGGGACTGAAGCTTTCTTT
CDR3 protein: CASSLATGGGTEAFF

J gene: TRBJ2-1
D gene: NA
clone size: NA
V gene: TRBV10-3
CDR3 DNA: TGTGCCATCACGGGACAAGACTTTCATGAGCAGTTCTTC
CDR3 protein: CAITGQDFHEQFF

J gene: TRBJ2-5
D gene: TRBD2
clone size: once
V gene: TRBV4-2
CDR3 DNA: TGTGCCAGCAGCCAAGGGGTGGGTGGGACTAGCGAGGAGACCCAGTACTTC
CDR3 protein: CASSQGVGGTSEETQYF

J gene: TRBJ1-2
D gene: TRBD1
clone size: many
V gene: TRBV5-6
CDR3 DNA: TGTGCCAGCAGCTCACAGGGGGGCGGCTATGGCTACACCTTC
CDR3 protein: CASSSQGGGYGYTF

J gene: TRBJ2-5
D gene: TRBD2
clone size: once
V gene: TRBV5-1
CDR3 DNA: TGCGCCAGCAGCTTGGGGGGACTAGCGGGTGTGGAGACCCAGTACTTC
CDR3 protein: CASSLGGLAGVETQYF

J gene: TRBJ2-7
D gene: TRBD2
clone size: NA
V gene: TRBV11-3
CDR3 DNA: TGTGCCAGCAGCCCTTGGACGGAAGCGGGAGTCCACGAGCAGTACTTC
CDR3 protein: CASSPWTEAGVHEQYF